The rows below give T cell receptor beta chains drawn from one sample of a study of T cells in localized non-small cell lung cancer. The protocol was immunoSEQ multiplex PCR, while the TCRdb copy is restricted to in-frame clones and leaves out a portion. Found here are some 64,000 clones, about 90% of them singletons; the top ten hold roughly 1.8%. The sample was peripheral blood, taken before any cancer treatment. The receptors stem from a woman aged 40-69 years with stage I lung adenocarcinoma. CDR3s include the opening cysteine and the closing phenylalanine or tryptophan. A D gene is named only where the DNA matches it firmly. Where a row states a size, it is once, few, many or the class of an expanded clone; other rows omit it.

d_call: NA; v_call: TRBV9; j_call: TRBJ1-5; clone_size: NA; cdr3_nt: TGTGCCAGCAGCTCGGGATTTAGCAATCAGCCCCAGCATTTT; cdr3_aa: CASSSGFSNQPQHF
d_call: NA; v_call: TRBV4-2; j_call: TRBJ1-4; clone_size: NA; cdr3_nt: TGTGCCAGCAGCCAAGTGTGGGCGGATACCGCAACTAATGAAAAACTGTTTTTT; cdr3_aa: CASSQVWADTATNEKLFF
d_call: NA; v_call: TRBV5-1; j_call: TRBJ2-1; clone_size: NA; cdr3_nt: TGCGCCAGCAGCTTGGCCGAGAAAGCCCACAATGAGCAGTTCTTC; cdr3_aa: CASSLAEKAHNEQFF
d_call: NA; v_call: TRBV9; j_call: TRBJ1-6; clone_size: NA; cdr3_nt: TGTGCCAGCAGCGTCCGGAGCATGAATTCACCCCTCCACTTT; cdr3_aa: CASSVRSMNSPLHF
d_call: NA; v_call: TRBV2; j_call: TRBJ2-3; clone_size: NA; cdr3_nt: TGTGCCAGCAGGGACACAGATACGCAGTATTTT; cdr3_aa: CASRDTDTQYF
d_call: TRBD1; v_call: TRBV18; j_call: TRBJ1-5; clone_size: NA; cdr3_nt: TGTGCCAGCTCACCAATAGGACAGGGTGATCAGCCCCAGCATTTT; cdr3_aa: CASSPIGQGDQPQHF
d_call: TRBD1; v_call: TRBV11-2; j_call: TRBJ1-1; clone_size: NA; cdr3_nt: TGTGCCAGCAGCCAAACAGGGGTGAACACTGAAGCTTTCTTT; cdr3_aa: CASSQTGVNTEAFF
d_call: TRBD2; v_call: TRBV5-1; j_call: TRBJ2-5; clone_size: NA; cdr3_nt: TGCGCCAGCAGCTTATTTCCCCGGGCTAGCGGGGGGTACCAAGAGACCCAGTACTTC; cdr3_aa: CASSLFPRASGGYQETQYF
d_call: NA; v_call: TRBV5-1; j_call: TRBJ1-4; clone_size: few; cdr3_nt: TGCGCCAGCAGCTCAGGGACCTCATCGGGGCCTGGGGAAAAACTGTTTTTT; cdr3_aa: CASSSGTSSGPGEKLFF
d_call: NA; v_call: TRBV6-5; j_call: TRBJ2-1; clone_size: once; cdr3_nt: TGTGCCAGCAGGCTTCGCGGGACCGGGGCGGGAGAGCAGTTCTTC; cdr3_aa: CASRLRGTGAGEQFF
d_call: NA; v_call: TRBV10-1; j_call: TRBJ2-5; clone_size: NA; cdr3_nt: TGCGCCAGCAGTGAGTCAATCGCAGGGAAAGAGACCCAGTACTTC; cdr3_aa: CASSESIAGKETQYF
d_call: NA; v_call: TRBV5-6; j_call: TRBJ1-1; clone_size: NA; cdr3_nt: TGTGCCAGCAGCTTGGTGTCAGCTGGGGTGAACACTGAAGCTTTCTTT; cdr3_aa: CASSLVSAGVNTEAFF
d_call: NA; v_call: TRBV2; j_call: TRBJ1-5; clone_size: NA; cdr3_nt: TGTGCCAGCAGTGAACTCGGGCGTCAGCCCCAGCATTTT; cdr3_aa: CASSELGRQPQHF
d_call: NA; v_call: TRBV4-2; j_call: TRBJ1-5; clone_size: once; cdr3_nt: TGTGCCAGCAGCCAAGATCGTGGCAGGGTCGGGCAGCCCCAGCATTTT; cdr3_aa: CASSQDRGRVGQPQHF
d_call: NA; v_call: TRBV7-3; j_call: TRBJ2-1; clone_size: NA; cdr3_nt: TGTGCCAGCAGCTTCAGGGGCGCCATAGATGAGCAGTTCTTC; cdr3_aa: CASSFRGAIDEQFF
d_call: NA; v_call: TRBV2; j_call: TRBJ2-7; clone_size: NA; cdr3_nt: TGTGCCAGGGCCGGGGAGGAGTCCTACGAGCAGTACTTC; cdr3_aa: CARAGEESYEQYF
d_call: NA; v_call: TRBV18; j_call: TRBJ2-5; clone_size: NA; cdr3_nt: TGTGCCAGCTCACCCCGGGAAGGGCGGGAAGAGACCCAGTACTTC; cdr3_aa: CASSPREGREETQYF
d_call: NA; v_call: TRBV25-1; j_call: TRBJ2-6; clone_size: NA; cdr3_nt: TGTGCCAGCACCCAGCAAGGGACTGGGGCCAACGTCCTGACTTTC; cdr3_aa: CASTQQGTGANVLTF
d_call: TRBD1; v_call: TRBV29-1; j_call: TRBJ2-7; clone_size: NA; cdr3_nt: TGCAGCGTTTTGGGGTGGACAGGGAACTACGAGCAGTACTTC; cdr3_aa: CSVLGWTGNYEQYF
d_call: TRBD1; v_call: TRBV28; j_call: TRBJ1-3; clone_size: NA; cdr3_nt: TGTGCCAGCAGTGCCCTCGACAGGGTTGTCTCTAAGACCATATATTTT; cdr3_aa: CASSALDRVVSKTIYF
d_call: NA; v_call: TRBV29-1; j_call: TRBJ1-1; clone_size: NA; cdr3_nt: TGCAGCGTTGTCTCCCGGCCTAGACAGGACCTGCGGGGCACTGAAGCTTTCTTT; cdr3_aa: CSVVSRPRQDLRGTEAFF
d_call: NA; v_call: TRBV4-2; j_call: TRBJ1-2; clone_size: NA; cdr3_nt: TGTGCCAGCAGCCAAGGGGGGGGCGGTGGTCATGGCTACACCTTC; cdr3_aa: CASSQGGGGGHGYTF
d_call: TRBD1; v_call: TRBV19; j_call: TRBJ1-2; clone_size: NA; cdr3_nt: TGTGCCAGCGGGGACAGGGCTAACTATGGCTACACCTTC; cdr3_aa: CASGDRANYGYTF
d_call: TRBD1; v_call: TRBV9; j_call: TRBJ1-1; clone_size: NA; cdr3_nt: TGTGCCAGCAGCCCCCGGGACAGGGGGGTTAACACTGAAGCTTTCTTT; cdr3_aa: CASSPRDRGVNTEAFF